Described below is a single T cell receptor beta chain sequence and its context. Its antigen is not identified. The data are from a study of CD8 T cells in ankylosing spondylitis. Study-wide points: Earlier authors reported some of these motif variants in reactive arthritis synovial fluid and blood. Significant enrichment of disease-linked clones was reported in matched ankylosing spondylitis synovial fluid.

Quantitative 5'-RACE with molecular barcodes produced the TCR beta libraries. One entry per CDR3 protein, called by TCRdb with MiXCR from the 5' RACE reads. The sample has hundreds of thousands of distinct CDR3 sequences, more than 20% seen once. Looked up from germline, CDR1 is LGHDT and CDR2 is YNNKEL (reference sequence). The CDR3 is 14 amino acids. The junction had 7 bases not matched to a gene; V was cut back by 5 bases and J by 6 bases. The TCR comes from a male donor with ankylosing spondylitis or in good health (not recorded which). The V call is TRBV3-1, the J call TRBJ2-1; 7 nucleotides agree with TRBD1. The sample comprised blood, either unsorted or a sorted T cell fraction (not recorded which). The DNA for the CDR3 is TGTGCCAGCAGCGTCTTCACAGGGGTCAATGAGCAGTTCTTC. Translation: CASSVFTGVNEQFF.